This record concerns one TCR beta chain sequence. Trimming took 2 bases from V and 6 from J, leaving 7 bases between them. Germline V lookup: CDR1 MRHNA, CDR2 SNTAGT. The CDR3 consists of 13 residues. The data belong to a study of T cell changes during pregnancy in multiple sclerosis. Measured with immunoSEQ multiplex PCR; TCRdb has only the in-frame clones, and not every one. The sample lists 66,000 or so clones; around nine tenths were seen once. The starting material was CD8+ T cells from peripheral blood mononuclear cells, obtained before pregnancy. The V and J genes are TRBV6-4 and TRBJ2-2, with a possible D match to TRBD2 (6 bases). This sequence originates from a female donor with multiple sclerosis, enrolled in a pregnancy study. The CDR3 bases are TGTGCCAGCAGTGACAGGGAGGCCGGGGAGCTGTTTTTT. Translating gives CASSDREAGELFF.